Here is one T cell receptor beta chain with its context. No antigen is known for it. CDR3 length equals 14 residues. The germline V gene has CDR1 SGHTA and CDR2 FQGNSA. Deletions cut 1 base from V and 4 bases from J, with 10 bases between. The assay was immunoSEQ multiplex PCR, and TCRdb's table has in-frame clones only and misses some. The sample lists 47,000 or so clones, approximately 85% occurring once. This specimen belongs to a study of radiotherapy plus CTLA-4 blockade in lung cancer. Study details: Disease control was achieved by over 30% of patients, and objective responses by 18%. Study-wide results and caveats: TCR clones originating in tumors grew in number in blood after radiotherapy plus ipilimumab.

This specimen was peripheral blood, taken from a patient treated with radiotherapy plus ipilimumab. The sequence derives from a human donor with non-small cell lung cancer whose response to radiotherapy plus ipilimumab could not be evaluated. V and J are TRBV7-2 and TRBJ1-2; D may be TRBD1 (5 bases). The CDR3 coding sequence is TGTGCCAGCAGCTTAGAGCCCCAGGGCTATGGCTACACCTTC. Translation: CASSLEPQGYGYTF.